These 13 T cell receptor beta chains were sequenced from one sample in a study of graft-versus-host responses after intestinal transplantation. These receptors' targets are unknown. Here immunoSEQ multiplex PCR was the method, and the copy in TCRdb shows in-frame clones only, minus some. The sample consists of about 82,000 clones, 90% to 95% of them appearing once. Material: unstimulated CD4+ T cells sorted from spleen or lymph node cells, obtained before intestinal transplant. The receptors derive from a human donor who received an intestinal transplant.

This sequence joins TRBV7-6 and TRBJ2-7, with TRBD1 as a possible D gene (6 bases). The CDR3 has 16 amino acids. CDR1 and CDR2 (germline): SGHVS, FNYEAQ. Trimming removed 5 bases from V and 0 bases from J, with 17 bases in between. The CDR3 bases are TGTGCCAGCAGCGCCCGGTTGGGGGCCAGCTCCTACGAGCAGTACTTC. Its translation is CASSARLGASSYEQYF.

The chain employs TRBV15 and TRBJ2-3; perhaps TRBD1 as D (6 bases). CDR1 and CDR2 (germline): LNHNV, YYDKDF (reference sequence). The length of the CDR3 is 15 residues. Trimming took 2 bases from V and 3 from J, leaving 12 bases between them. The CDR3 DNA reads as TGTGCCACCAGCAGACCCTCCCAGGGGACAGATACGCAGTATTTT. This encodes CATSRPSQGTDTQYF.

This chain connects TRBV11-2 to TRBJ2-3, with 11 bases that match TRBD2. The trim removed 6 bases at V and 0 bases at J, leaving 2 bases unmatched. CDR1 and CDR2 (germline): SGHAT, FQNNGV. The CDR3 runs 15 residues. The CDR3 loop is CASRGLAVSTDTQYF. The CDR3 DNA reads TGTGCCAGCAGGGGACTAGCGGTCAGCACAGATACGCAGTATTTT.

V gene TRBV23-1 combines with J gene TRBJ2-1; a possible D gene is TRBD2 (6 bases). Being an ORF, TRBV23-1 has a function that is uncertain. CDR3 size: 12 residues. V was pared by 2 bases and J by 10 bases, with 9 bases between. The CDR3 reads CASSQGDSEQFF. CDR3 coding DNA: TGCGCCAGCAGTCAAGGGGACTCAGAGCAGTTCTTC.

V and J are TRBV30 and TRBJ1-1; D may be TRBD1 (6 bases). The CDR3 covers 13 residues. CDR1 GTSNPN and CDR2 SVGIG come from the germline V gene (reference sequence). Between the trimmed V and J ends, which lost 3 bases and 1 base, there was a span of 9 bases. CDR3 bases: TGTGCCTGGAGGGAACAGGGGAACACTGAAGCTTTCTTT. The encoded protein is CAWREQGNTEAFF.

The CDR3 region is CASSETGQETQYF. The CDR3 nucleotides read TGTGCCAGCAGCGAGACAGGGCAGGAGACCCAGTACTTC. V gene TRBV6-6 combines with J gene TRBJ2-5, with TRBD1 identical over 7 bases. Germline values: CDR1 MNHNY, CDR2 SVGAGI (reference sequence). Trimming took 6 bases from V and 5 from J; bases not matched to a gene: 6. This CDR3 contains 13 residues.

The V and J genes are TRBV4-3 and TRBJ2-7, with D possibly matching TRBD2 (5 bases). Trimming removed 2 bases from V and 4 bases from J, with 12 bases in between. This CDR3 spans 14 amino acids. CDR1 LGHNA and CDR2 YSLEER come from the germline V gene. The CDR3 loop is CASSQSPGFYEQYF. The CDR3 nucleotides are TGCGCCAGCAGCCAATCCCCGGGATTTTACGAGCAGTACTTC.

DNA for the CDR3: TGTGCCAGCAGGCGTAAGACACATTACGAGCAGTACTTC. As protein: CASRRKTHYEQYF. This chain connects TRBV6-5 to TRBJ2-7; D is uncertain. The germline V gene encodes CDR1 MNHEY and CDR2 SVGAGI. The CDR3 runs 13 residues. Trimming stripped 6 bases from V and 4 bases from J, with 13 bases between.

V usage is TRBV5-6 and J usage is TRBJ2-3; D is uncertain. CDR1 SGHDT and CDR2 YYEEEE come from the germline V gene. V shed 1 base and J shed 4 bases, with 7 bases lying between them. There are 13 residues in the CDR3. The CDR3 DNA follows: TGTGCCAGCAGCTTGCGAGGTCCAGATACGCAGTATTTT. Amino acid sequence: CASSLRGPDTQYF.

This chain connects TRBV10-2 to TRBJ1-2; D may be TRBD1 (6 bases). Germline values: CDR1 WSHSY, CDR2 SAAADI. CDR3 length: 13 residues. The V end lost 10 bases, the J end lost 5 bases, and 17 bases lay between the germline ends. The CDR3 DNA reads as TGCGCCACCTCGAGGTGGACAGATTATGGCTACACCTTC. It specifies CATSRWTDYGYTF.

The J gene is TRBJ2-1, the V gene TRBV25-1; 10 bases align to TRBD2. The junction had 13 bases not matched to a gene; V was cut back by 3 bases and J by 8 bases. Germline-derived CDR1 and CDR2 are MGHDK and SYGVNS. The CDR3 runs 17 residues. CDR3 sequence reads: CASSEASGGWHGDEQFF. CDR3 sequence (DNA): TGTGCCAGCAGTGAGGCTAGCGGGGGTTGGCACGGCGATGAGCAGTTCTTC. Looking up the rest from reference TRBV25-1 and TRBJ2-1 gives the full variable domain: EADIYQTPRYLVIGTGKKITLECSQTMGHDKMYWYQQDPGMELHLIHYSYGVNSTEKGDLSSESTVSRIRTEHFPLTLESARPSHTSQYLCASSEASGGWHGDEQFFGPGTRLTVL.

The J gene is TRBJ1-5, the V gene TRBV11-2; 8 positions agree with TRBD1. This CDR3 spans 15 amino acids. Germline lookup yields CDR1 SGHAT and CDR2 FQNNGV. V was clipped by 1 base and J by 3 bases; unmatched bases: 2. For the CDR3, the DNA is TGTGCCAGCAGCTTAGGGGACAGGCTCAATCAGCCCCAGCATTTT. The encoded protein is CASSLGDRLNQPQHF.

The chain combines TRBV7-8 with TRBJ1-1, with D perhaps matching TRBD1 (5 bases). Trimming took off 5 bases at V and 11 bases at J, with 18 bases between the two ends. Germline V gives CDR1 SGHVS, CDR2 FQNEAQ. The CDR3 has 13 residues. CDR3 amino acids: CASSTGPLLPAFF. The CDR3 DNA sequence: TGTGCCAGCAGCACAGGACCGCTACTCCCGGCTTTCTTT.